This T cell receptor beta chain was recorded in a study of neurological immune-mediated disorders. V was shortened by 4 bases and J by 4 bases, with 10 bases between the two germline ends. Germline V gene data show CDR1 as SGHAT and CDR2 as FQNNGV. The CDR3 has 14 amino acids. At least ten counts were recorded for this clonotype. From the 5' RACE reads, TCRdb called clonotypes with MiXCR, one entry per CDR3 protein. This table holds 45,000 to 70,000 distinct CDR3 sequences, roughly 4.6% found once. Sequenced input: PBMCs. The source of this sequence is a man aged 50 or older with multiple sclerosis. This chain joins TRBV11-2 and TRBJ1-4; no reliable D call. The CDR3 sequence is CASSSDVNNEKLFF. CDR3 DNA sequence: TGTGCCAGCAGCTCCGACGTAAATAATGAAAAACTGTTTTTT.